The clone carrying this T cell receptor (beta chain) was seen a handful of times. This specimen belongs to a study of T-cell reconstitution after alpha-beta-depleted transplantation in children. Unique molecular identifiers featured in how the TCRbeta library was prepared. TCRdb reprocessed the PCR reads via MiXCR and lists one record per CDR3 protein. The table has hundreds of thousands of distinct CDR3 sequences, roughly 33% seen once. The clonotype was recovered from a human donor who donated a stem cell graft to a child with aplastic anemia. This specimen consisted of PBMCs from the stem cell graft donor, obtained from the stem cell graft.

The CDR3 sequence: CASSFWGTNVLTF. The CDR3 nucleotides are TGTGCCAGCAGCTTCTGGGGGACCAACGTCCTGACTTTC. The chain has TRBV7-2 and TRBJ2-6; D is perhaps TRBD1 or TRBD2 (5 bases each). Germline values: CDR1 SGHTA, CDR2 FQGNSA. Trimming removed 3 bases from V and 8 bases from J, with 8 bases in between. CDR3 length: 13 residues. Full variable domain (remainder filled in from reference TRBV7-2 and TRBJ2-6): GAGVSQSPSNKVTEKGKDVELRCDPISGHTALYWYRQSLGQGLEFLIYFQGNSAPDKSGLPSDRFSAERTGGSVSTLTIQRTQQEDSAVYLCASSFWGTNVLTFGAGSRLTVL.